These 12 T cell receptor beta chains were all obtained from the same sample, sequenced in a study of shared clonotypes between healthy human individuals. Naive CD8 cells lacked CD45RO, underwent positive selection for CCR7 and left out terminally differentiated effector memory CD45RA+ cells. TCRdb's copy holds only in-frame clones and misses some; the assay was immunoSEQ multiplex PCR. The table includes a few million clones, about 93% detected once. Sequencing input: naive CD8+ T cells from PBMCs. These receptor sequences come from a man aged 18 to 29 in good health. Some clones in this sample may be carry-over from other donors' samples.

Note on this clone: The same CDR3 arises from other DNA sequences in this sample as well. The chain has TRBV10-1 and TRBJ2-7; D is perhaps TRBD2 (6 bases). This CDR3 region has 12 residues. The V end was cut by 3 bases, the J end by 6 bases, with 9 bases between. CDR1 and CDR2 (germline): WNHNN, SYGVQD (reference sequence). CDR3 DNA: TGCGCCAGCAGTGAATTGGGGGGCGAGCAGTACTTC. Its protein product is CASSELGGEQYF.

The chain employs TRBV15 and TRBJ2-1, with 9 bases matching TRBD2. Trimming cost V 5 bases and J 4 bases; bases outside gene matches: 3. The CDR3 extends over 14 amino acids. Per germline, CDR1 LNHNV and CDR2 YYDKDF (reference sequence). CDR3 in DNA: TGTGCCACCAGCGGTAGCGGGAGTTACAATGAGCAGTTCTTC. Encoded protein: CATSGSGSYNEQFF. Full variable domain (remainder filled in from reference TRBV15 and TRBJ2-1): DAMVIQNPRYQVTQFGKPVTLSCSQTLNHNVMYWYQQKSSQAPKLLFHYYDKDFNNEADTPDNFQSRRPNTSFCFLDIRSPGLGDTAMYLCATSGSGSYNEQFFGPGTRLTVL.

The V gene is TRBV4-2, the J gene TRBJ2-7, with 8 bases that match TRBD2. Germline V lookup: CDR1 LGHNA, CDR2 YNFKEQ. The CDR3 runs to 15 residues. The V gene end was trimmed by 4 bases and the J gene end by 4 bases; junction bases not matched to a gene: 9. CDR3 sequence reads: CASSPPGLVSYEQYF. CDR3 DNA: TGTGCCAGCAGCCCCCCGGGACTAGTGTCTTACGAGCAGTACTTC.

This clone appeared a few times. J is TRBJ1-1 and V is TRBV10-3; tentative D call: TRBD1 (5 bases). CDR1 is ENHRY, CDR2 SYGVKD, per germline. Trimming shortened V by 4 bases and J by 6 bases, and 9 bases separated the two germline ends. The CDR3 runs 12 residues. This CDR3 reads CAISGDSSEAFF. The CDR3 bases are TGTGCCATCAGTGGGGACTCTTCTGAAGCTTTCTTT.

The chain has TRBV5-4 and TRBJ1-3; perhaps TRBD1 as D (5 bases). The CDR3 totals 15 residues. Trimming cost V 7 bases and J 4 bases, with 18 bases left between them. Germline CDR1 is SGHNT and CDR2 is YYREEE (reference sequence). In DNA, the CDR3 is TGTGCCAGCCGAAACGCAGGGACCCCCGGAAACACCATATATTTT. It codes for CASRNAGTPGNTIYF.

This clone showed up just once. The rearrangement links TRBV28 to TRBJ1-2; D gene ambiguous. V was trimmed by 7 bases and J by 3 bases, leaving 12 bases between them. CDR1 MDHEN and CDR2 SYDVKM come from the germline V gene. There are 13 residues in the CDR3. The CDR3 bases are TGTGCCAGCACCTCCCGTGGAGACTATGGCTACACCTTC. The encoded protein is CASTSRGDYGYTF.

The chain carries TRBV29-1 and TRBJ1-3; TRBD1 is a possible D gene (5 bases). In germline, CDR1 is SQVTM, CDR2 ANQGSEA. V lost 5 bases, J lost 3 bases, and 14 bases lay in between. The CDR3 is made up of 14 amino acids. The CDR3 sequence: CSVREGLGGNTIYF. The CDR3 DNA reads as TGCAGCGTTCGGGAGGGGCTGGGTGGAAACACCATATATTTT.

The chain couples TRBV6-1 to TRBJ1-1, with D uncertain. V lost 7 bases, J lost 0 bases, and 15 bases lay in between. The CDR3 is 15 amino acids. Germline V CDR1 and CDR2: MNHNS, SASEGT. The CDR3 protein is CASTPPAAMNTEAFF. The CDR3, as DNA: TGTGCCAGCACCCCACCGGCAGCCATGAACACTGAAGCTTTCTTT.

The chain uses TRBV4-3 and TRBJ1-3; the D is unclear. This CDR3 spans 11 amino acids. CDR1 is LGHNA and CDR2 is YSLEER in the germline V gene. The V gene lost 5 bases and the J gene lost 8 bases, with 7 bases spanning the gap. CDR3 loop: CASSSRDTIYF. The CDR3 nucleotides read TGCGCCAGCAGCAGCCGGGACACCATATATTTT.

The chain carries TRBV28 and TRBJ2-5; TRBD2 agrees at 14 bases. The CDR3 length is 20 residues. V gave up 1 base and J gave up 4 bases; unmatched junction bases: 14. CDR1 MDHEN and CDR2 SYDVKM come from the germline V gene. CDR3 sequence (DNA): TGTGCCAGCAGTTTATACAGAAAGGGACTAGCGGGAGTTTTTCCAGAGACCCAGTACTTC. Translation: CASSLYRKGLAGVFPETQYF.

The CDR3 nucleotides read TGTGCCAGCAGCCAGCTTTCGCCTAGCGGGAGGGCCAGTTGGACAGATACGCAGTATTTT. This gives the protein CASSQLSPSGRASWTDTQYF. V is TRBV7-6 and J is TRBJ2-3, with TRBD2 identical over 12 bases. This CDR3 is 20 amino acids long. Germline CDR1 reads SGHVS; CDR2 reads FNYEAQ. The V segment lost 5 bases and the J segment 3 bases; nucleotides outside the gene matches: 18. Drawing the rest from reference TRBV7-6 and TRBJ2-3, the complete variable domain is GAGVSQSPRYKVTKRGQDVALRCDPISGHVSLYWYRQALGQGPEFLTYFNYEAQQDKSGLPNDRFSAERPEGSISTLTIQRTEQRDSAMYRCASSQLSPSGRASWTDTQYFGPGTRLTVL.

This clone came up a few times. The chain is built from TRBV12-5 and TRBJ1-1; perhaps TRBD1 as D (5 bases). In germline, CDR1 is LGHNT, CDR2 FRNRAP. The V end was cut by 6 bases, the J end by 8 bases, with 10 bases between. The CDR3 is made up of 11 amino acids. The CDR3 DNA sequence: TGTGCTAGTGGATCCGGGACGGAAGCTTTCTTT. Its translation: CASGSGTEAFF. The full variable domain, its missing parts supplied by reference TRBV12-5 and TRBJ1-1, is DARVTQTPRHKVTEMGQEVTMRCQPILGHNTVFWYRQTMMQGLELLAYFRNRAPLDDSGMPKDRFSAEMPDATLATLKIQPSEPRDSAVYFCASGSGTEAFFGQGTRLTVV.